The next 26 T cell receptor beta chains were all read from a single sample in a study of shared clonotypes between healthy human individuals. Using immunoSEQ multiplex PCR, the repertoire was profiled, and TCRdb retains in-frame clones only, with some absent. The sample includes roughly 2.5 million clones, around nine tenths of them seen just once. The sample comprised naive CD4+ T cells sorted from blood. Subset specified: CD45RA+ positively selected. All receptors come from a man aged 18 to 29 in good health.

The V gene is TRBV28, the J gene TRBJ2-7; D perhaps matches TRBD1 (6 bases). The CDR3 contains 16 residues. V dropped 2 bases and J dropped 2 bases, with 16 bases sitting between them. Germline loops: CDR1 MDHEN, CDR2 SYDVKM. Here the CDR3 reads CASSLDTLGATYEQYF. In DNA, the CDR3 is TGTGCCAGCAGTTTAGATACATTGGGGGCTACCTACGAGCAGTACTTC. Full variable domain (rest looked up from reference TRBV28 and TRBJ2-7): DVKVTQSSRYLVKRTGEKVFLECVQDMDHENMFWYRQDPGLGLRLIYFSYDVKMKEKGDIPEGYSVSREKKERFSLILESASTNQTSMYLCASSLDTLGATYEQYFGPGTRLTVT.

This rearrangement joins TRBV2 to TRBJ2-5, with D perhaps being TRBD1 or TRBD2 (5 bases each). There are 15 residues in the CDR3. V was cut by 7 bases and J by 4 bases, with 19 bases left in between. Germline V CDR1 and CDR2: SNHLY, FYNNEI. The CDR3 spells CASKKDSGTPETQYF. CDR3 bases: TGTGCCAGCAAGAAGGACTCCGGGACCCCAGAGACCCAGTACTTC.

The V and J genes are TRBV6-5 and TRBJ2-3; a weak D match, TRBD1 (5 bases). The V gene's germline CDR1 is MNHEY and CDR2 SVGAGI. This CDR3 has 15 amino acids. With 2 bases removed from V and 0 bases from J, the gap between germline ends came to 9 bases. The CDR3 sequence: CASSYARESTDTQYF. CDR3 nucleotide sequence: TGTGCCAGCAGTTACGCCAGGGAAAGCACAGATACGCAGTATTTT.

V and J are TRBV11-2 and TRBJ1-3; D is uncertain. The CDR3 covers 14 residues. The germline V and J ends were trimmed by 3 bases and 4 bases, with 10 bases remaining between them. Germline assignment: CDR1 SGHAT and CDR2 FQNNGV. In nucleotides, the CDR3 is TGTGCCAGCAGCTTTTTCGACTTCGGAAACACCATATATTTT. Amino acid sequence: CASSFFDFGNTIYF.

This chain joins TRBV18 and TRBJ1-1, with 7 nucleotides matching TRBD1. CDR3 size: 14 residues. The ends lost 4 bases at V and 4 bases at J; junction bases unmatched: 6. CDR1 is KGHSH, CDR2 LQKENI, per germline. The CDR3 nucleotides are TGTGCCAGCTCACTCGGGACAGATGTCACTGAAGCTTTCTTT. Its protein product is CASSLGTDVTEAFF.

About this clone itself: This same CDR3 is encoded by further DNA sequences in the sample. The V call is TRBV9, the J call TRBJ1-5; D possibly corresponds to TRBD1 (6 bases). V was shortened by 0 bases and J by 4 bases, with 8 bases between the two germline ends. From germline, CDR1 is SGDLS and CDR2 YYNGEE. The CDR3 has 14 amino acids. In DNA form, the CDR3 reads TGTGCCAGCAGCGTAGACCAGGGGAATCAGCCCCAGCATTTT. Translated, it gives CASSVDQGNQPQHF.

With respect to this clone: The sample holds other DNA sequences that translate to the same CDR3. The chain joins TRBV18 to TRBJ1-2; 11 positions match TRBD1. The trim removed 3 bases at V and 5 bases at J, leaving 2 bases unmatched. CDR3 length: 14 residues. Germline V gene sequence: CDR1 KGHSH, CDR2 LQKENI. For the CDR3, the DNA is TGTGCCAGCTCACCGGACAGGGGGCCTTATGGCTACACCTTC. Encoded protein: CASSPDRGPYGYTF.

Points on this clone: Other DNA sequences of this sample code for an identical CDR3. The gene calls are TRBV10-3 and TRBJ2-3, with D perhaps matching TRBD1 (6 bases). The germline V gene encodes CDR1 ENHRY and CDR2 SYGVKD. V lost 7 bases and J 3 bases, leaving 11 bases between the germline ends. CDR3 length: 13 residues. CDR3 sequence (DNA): TGTGCCATCACTGGGCAGGGGACAGATACGCAGTATTTT. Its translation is CAITGQGTDTQYF.

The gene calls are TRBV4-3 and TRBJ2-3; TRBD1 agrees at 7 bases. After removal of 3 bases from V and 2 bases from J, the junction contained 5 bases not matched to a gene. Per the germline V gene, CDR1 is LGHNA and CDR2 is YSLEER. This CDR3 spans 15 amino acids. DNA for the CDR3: TGCGCCAGCAGCCAGGTCGACAGGGACACAGATACGCAGTATTTT. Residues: CASSQVDRDTDTQYF.

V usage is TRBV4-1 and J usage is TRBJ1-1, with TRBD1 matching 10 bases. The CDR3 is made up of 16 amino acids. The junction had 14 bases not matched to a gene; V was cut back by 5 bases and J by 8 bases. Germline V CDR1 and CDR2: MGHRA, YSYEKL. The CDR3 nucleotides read TGCGCCAGCAGCGGAATTTGGGACAGGGGATACGAAGAAGCTTTCTTT. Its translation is CASSGIWDRGYEEAFF.

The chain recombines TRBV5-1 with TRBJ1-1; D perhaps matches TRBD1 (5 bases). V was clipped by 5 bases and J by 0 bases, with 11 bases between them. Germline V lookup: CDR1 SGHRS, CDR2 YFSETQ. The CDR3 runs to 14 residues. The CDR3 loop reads CASSSGIMNTEAFF. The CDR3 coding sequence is TGCGCCAGCAGTTCAGGGATAATGAACACTGAAGCTTTCTTT.

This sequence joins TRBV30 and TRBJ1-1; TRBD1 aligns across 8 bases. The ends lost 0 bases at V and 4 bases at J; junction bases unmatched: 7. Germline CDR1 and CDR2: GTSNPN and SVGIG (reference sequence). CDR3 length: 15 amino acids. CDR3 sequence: CAWSVPTGGSTEAFF. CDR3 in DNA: TGTGCCTGGAGTGTACCCACAGGGGGGAGCACTGAAGCTTTCTTT.

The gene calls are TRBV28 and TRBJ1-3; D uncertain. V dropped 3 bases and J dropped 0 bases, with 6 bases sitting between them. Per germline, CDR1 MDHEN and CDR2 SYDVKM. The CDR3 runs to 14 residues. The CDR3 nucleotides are TGTGCCAGCAGTTTTAAGGGCTCTGGAAACACCATATATTTT. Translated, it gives CASSFKGSGNTIYF. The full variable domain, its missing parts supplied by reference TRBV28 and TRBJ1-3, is DVKVTQSSRYLVKRTGEKVFLECVQDMDHENMFWYRQDPGLGLRLIYFSYDVKMKEKGDIPEGYSVSREKKERFSLILESASTNQTSMYLCASSFKGSGNTIYFGEGSWLTVV.

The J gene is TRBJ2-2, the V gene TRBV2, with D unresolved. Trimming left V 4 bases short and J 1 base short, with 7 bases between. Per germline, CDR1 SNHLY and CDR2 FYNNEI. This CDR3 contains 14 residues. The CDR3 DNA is TGTGCCAGCAGTGTCTTACGGAACACCGGGGAGCTGTTTTTT. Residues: CASSVLRNTGELFF.

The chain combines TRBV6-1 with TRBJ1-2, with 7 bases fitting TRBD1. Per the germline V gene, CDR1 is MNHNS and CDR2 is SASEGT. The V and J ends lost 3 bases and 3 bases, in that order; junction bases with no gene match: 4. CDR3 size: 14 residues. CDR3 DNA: TGTGCCAGCAGTGAGCGGACAGGACACTATGGCTACACCTTC. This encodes CASSERTGHYGYTF.

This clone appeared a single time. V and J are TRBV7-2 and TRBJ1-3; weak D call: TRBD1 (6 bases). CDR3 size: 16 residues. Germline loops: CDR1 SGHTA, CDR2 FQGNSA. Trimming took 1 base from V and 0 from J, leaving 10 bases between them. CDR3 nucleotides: TGTGCCAGCAGCTTAGTACACAGGGACTCTGGAAACACCATATATTTT. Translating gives CASSLVHRDSGNTIYF.

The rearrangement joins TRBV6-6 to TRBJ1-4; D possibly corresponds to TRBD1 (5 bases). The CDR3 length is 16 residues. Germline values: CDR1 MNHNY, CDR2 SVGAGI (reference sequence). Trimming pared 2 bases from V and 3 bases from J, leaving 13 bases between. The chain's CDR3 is CASSYGPGGSNEKLFF. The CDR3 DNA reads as TGTGCCAGCAGTTACGGGCCCGGGGGGTCTAATGAAAAACTGTTTTTT.

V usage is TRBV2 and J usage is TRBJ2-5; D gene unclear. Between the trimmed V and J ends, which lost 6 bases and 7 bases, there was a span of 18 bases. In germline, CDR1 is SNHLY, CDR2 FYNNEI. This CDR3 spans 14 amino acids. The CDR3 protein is CASRAISDQPTQYF. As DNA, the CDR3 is TGTGCCAGCAGGGCGATTTCCGATCAGCCGACCCAGTACTTC.

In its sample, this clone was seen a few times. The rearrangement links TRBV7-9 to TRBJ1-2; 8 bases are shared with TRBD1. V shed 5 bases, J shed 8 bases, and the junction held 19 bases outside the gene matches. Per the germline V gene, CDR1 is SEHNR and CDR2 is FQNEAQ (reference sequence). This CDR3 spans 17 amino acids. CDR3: CASSRRTGTGHPEGYTF. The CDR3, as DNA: TGTGCCAGCAGCCGCCGGACAGGGACTGGACACCCCGAAGGCTACACCTTC.

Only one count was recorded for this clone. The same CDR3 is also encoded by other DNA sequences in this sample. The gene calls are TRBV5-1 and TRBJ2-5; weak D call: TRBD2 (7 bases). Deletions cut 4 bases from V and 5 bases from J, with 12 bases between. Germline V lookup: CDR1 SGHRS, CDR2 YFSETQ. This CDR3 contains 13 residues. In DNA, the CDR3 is TGCGCCAGCAGCACGGGGGGCGGGGAGACCCAGTACTTC. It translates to CASSTGGGETQYF.

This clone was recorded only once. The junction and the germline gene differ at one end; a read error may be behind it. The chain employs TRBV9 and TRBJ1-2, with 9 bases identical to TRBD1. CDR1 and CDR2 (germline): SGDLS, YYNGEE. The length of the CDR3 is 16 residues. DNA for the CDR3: TGTGCCAGCAGCGTTGCCCCACAGGGGGCGGACTATGGCCACACCTTC. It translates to CASSVAPQGADYGHTF.

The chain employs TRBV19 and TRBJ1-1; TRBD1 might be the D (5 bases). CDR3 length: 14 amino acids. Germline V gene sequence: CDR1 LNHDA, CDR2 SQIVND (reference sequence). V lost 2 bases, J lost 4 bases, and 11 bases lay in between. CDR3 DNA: TGTGCCAGTAGTATACAGGGTCGGGGCACTGAAGCTTTCTTT. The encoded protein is CASSIQGRGTEAFF.

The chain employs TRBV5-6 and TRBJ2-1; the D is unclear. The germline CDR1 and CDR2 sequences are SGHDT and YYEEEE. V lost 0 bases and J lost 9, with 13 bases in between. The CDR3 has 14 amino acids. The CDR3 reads CASSLASPSSEQFF. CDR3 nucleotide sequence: TGTGCCAGCAGCTTGGCCTCCCCATCCAGTGAGCAGTTCTTC.

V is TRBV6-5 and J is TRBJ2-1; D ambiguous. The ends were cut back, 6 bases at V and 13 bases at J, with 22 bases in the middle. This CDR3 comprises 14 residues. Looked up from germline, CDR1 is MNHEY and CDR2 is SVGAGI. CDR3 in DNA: TGTGCCAGCAGCAGTTTTGGGGTTGCAGAAACTCAGTTCTTC. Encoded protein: CASSSFGVAETQFF.

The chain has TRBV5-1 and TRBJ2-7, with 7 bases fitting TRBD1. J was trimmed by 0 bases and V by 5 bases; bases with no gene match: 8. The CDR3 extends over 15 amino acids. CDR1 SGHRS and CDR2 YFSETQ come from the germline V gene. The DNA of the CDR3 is TGCGCCAGCAGGATCGGGACAGTCAGCTCCTACGAGCAGTACTTC. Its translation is CASRIGTVSSYEQYF.

In nucleotides, the CDR3 is TGCGCCAGCAGCCAAGTTTGGGGACAGGGGTGCTACGAGCAGTACTTC. Translating gives CASSQVWGQGCYEQYF. The rearrangement uses TRBV4-3 and TRBJ2-7; 10 bases fit TRBD1. CDR3 length: 16 residues. Unmatched junction bases numbered 6, after V lost 1 base and J lost 3 bases. Germline values: CDR1 LGHNA, CDR2 YSLEER.